Below, 8 T cell receptor beta chains from the same sample are listed, as sequenced in a study of blood T cell repertoires in COVID-19. This table comes from immunoSEQ multiplex PCR, and its TCRdb copy is limited to in-frame clones, with some not included. The data show under 85,000 clones, with more than 70% seen just once and roughly two fifths held by the top ten. The sample comprised peripheral blood. Every receptor here comes from a man aged 80 or over with active or convalescent COVID-19.

This clone was counted between two and nine times. The rearrangement joins TRBV14 to TRBJ2-2, with D maybe TRBD1 (5 bases). The CDR3 length is 17 residues. Germline V lookup: CDR1 SGHDN, CDR2 FVKESK. V shed 4 bases and J shed 4 bases, with 19 bases lying between them. The CDR3 bases are TGTGCCAGCAGCCGAAGGTACGGACAAGGTGGCACCGGGGAGCTGTTTTTT. Translated, it gives CASSRRYGQGGTGELFF.

V gene TRBV15 combines with J gene TRBJ2-5; D might be TRBD2 (6 bases). The V gene lost 5 bases and the J gene lost 6 bases, with 19 bases spanning the gap. Germline V lookup: CDR1 LNHNV, CDR2 YYDKDF (reference sequence). The CDR3 consists of 15 residues. CDR3 sequence (DNA): TGTGCCACCAGCGGGGACTTTCCCCAGGCTAAGACCCAGTACTTC. Amino acid sequence: CATSGDFPQAKTQYF.

This chain joins TRBV5-1 and TRBJ1-2; D unclear. Per germline, CDR1 SGHRS and CDR2 YFSETQ. Between the trimmed V and J ends, which lost 0 bases and 1 base, there was a span of 10 bases. The CDR3 is 15 residues long. The CDR3 spells CASSLVAGDNYGYTF. CDR3 coding DNA: TGCGCCAGCAGCTTGGTGGCAGGCGATAACTATGGCTACACCTTC.

The chain joins TRBV6-5 to TRBJ2-6, with D unresolved. The CDR3 consists of 14 residues. Germline lookup yields CDR1 MNHEY and CDR2 SVGAGI. Trimming left V 8 bases short and J 0 bases short, with 8 bases between. The CDR3, as DNA: TGTGCCAGCCTAAAAGTCTCTGGGGCCAACGTCCTGACTTTC. This gives the protein CASLKVSGANVLTF.

The chain combines TRBV6-5 with TRBJ2-7; 8 bases fit TRBD2. CDR1 MNHEY and CDR2 SVGAGI come from the germline V gene. After removal of 7 bases from V and 1 base from J, the junction contained 6 bases not matched to a gene. The CDR3 sequence is 14 residues long. The DNA for the CDR3 is TGTGCCAGCACCCCCGGGACTAGGTCCTACGAGCAGTACTTC. Protein: CASTPGTRSYEQYF.

J is TRBJ1-2 and V is TRBV19; no definite D call. The V end was cut by 3 bases, the J end by 5 bases, with 10 bases between. Germline V gives CDR1 LNHDA, CDR2 SQIVND (reference sequence). The CDR3 totals 13 residues. This CDR3 is CASSISVQYGYTF. In DNA, the CDR3 is TGTGCCAGTAGTATTTCAGTTCAATATGGCTACACCTTC.

The chain combines TRBV18 with TRBJ1-2; 9 positions agree with TRBD1. Germline V lookup: CDR1 KGHSH, CDR2 LQKENI. V was clipped by 3 bases and J by 4 bases; unmatched bases: 6. The CDR3 contains 15 residues. CDR3 sequence reads: CASSPGQGQIYGYTF. In DNA form, the CDR3 reads TGTGCCAGCTCACCTGGACAGGGGCAAATCTATGGCTACACCTTC.

V gene TRBV19 combines with J gene TRBJ2-2; the match to TRBD2 covers 10 bases. Germline assignment: CDR1 LNHDA and CDR2 SQIVND (reference sequence). Germline trimming cut 6 bases from V and 8 bases from J; bases unmatched to any gene: 15. The CDR3 has 17 residues. CDR3 coding DNA: TGTGCCAGTAGGCACCCCGGGACTAGCGCGATAGGGGGGGAGCTGTTTTTT. Protein product: CASRHPGTSAIGGELFF.